The present entry profiles one T cell receptor beta chain with its context. The data are from a study of shared clonotypes between healthy human individuals. Study background: The cohort had a couple of women and a few men, ages 18 to 49.

The study used about 90 million PBMCs per unsorted sample for genomic DNA. Sequenced by immunoSEQ multiplex PCR; TCRdb stores in-frame clones only, minus some. The sample has 450,000 to 500,000 clones; almost 80% are singletons. CDR3 length: 13 amino acids. Germline-derived CDR1 and CDR2 are LNHDA and SQIVND (reference sequence). Trimming removed 1 base at V and 10 bases at J, with 10 bases between. The chain uses TRBV19 and TRBJ1-4; D not certain. This receptor was identified in a woman aged 40 to 55 in good health. Some clones in this sample may be carry-over from other donors' samples. Sequenced sample: PBMCs. The CDR3 protein is CASSIAERGKLFF. In nucleotides, the CDR3 is TGTGCCAGTAGTATAGCGGAGAGAGGAAAACTGTTTTTT. The whole variable domain, filled in from reference TRBV19 and TRBJ1-4, reads DGGITQSPKYLFRKEGQNVTLSCEQNLNHDAMYWYRQDPGQGLRLIYYSQIVNDFQKGDIAEGYSVSREKKESFPLTVTSAQKNPTAFYLCASSIAERGKLFFGSGTQLSVL.